This TCR beta chain was recovered during a study of blood T cells in healthy people across ages. A second about 6 to 12 cycle PCR used barcoded and J-beta primers. TCRdb ran MiXCR on the 5' RACE reads and lists one entry per CDR3 protein. This sample carries 1,500,000 or so distinct CDR3 sequences, 59% of them seen once, and the ten largest clones take over 5.5%. Comment on this clonotype: Antigen: not known.

Overall study results and limits: It was held that the diversity estimates obtained from one million T cells were underestimates.

Trimming pared 4 bases from V and 13 bases from J, leaving 17 bases between. CDR3 length equals 13 residues. CDR1 and CDR2 (germline): MNHEY, SMNVEV (reference sequence). The sequence was collected from a man aged 18 to 29 in good health. The sample was blood. The chain joins TRBV27 to TRBJ2-4, with D possibly matching TRBD1 (5 bases). The CDR3 DNA reads as TGTGCCAGCAGTTCCCAGGGCCCGACTGAGCAGTACTTC. Translating it yields CASSSQGPTEQYF.